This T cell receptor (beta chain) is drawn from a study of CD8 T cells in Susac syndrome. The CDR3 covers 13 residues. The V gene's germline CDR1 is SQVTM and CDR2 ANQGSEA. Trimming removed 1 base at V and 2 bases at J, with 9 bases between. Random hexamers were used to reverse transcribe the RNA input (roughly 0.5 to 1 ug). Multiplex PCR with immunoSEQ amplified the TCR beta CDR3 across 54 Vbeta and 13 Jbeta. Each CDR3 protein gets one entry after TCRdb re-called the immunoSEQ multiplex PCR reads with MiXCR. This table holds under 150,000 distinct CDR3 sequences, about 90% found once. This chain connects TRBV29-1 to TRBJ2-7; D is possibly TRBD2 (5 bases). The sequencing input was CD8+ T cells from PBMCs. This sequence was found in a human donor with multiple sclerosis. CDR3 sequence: CSVEGRETYEQYF. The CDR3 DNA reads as TGCAGCGTTGAAGGTCGGGAAACCTACGAGCAGTACTTC.